Each of the 25 T cell receptor beta chains below was sequenced from the same sample in a study of shared clonotypes between healthy human individuals. Here immunoSEQ multiplex PCR was the method, and the copy in TCRdb shows in-frame clones only, minus some. The data hold approximately 440,000 clones, with around 77% observed a single time. Sequencing used PBMCs. The source of these receptors is a woman between 35 and 50 years old in good health. Some clones in this sample may be carry-over from other donors' samples.

The chain couples TRBV29-1 to TRBJ1-2, with 8 bases fitting TRBD1. The germline V gene encodes CDR1 SQVTM and CDR2 ANQGSEA. The CDR3 loop spans 14 amino acids. The trim removed 5 bases at V and 6 bases at J, leaving 11 bases unmatched. The CDR3 DNA is TGCAGCGTTACCTCGTCCAGGGGGCTAGATGGCTACACCTTC. Translation gives CSVTSSRGLDGYTF.

The V and J genes are TRBV2 and TRBJ2-1; unclear D gene. Germline assignment: CDR1 SNHLY and CDR2 FYNNEI. The CDR3 sequence is 12 residues long. Between the trimmed V and J ends, which lost 6 bases and 4 bases, there was a span of 7 bases. The CDR3 reads CASSQAYNEQFF. In DNA form, the CDR3 reads TGTGCCAGCAGCCAGGCTTACAATGAGCAGTTCTTC.

This clone was recorded many times. Other DNA sequences from this sample encode an identical CDR3 as well. V gene TRBV13 combines with J gene TRBJ2-7; 8 bases are shared with TRBD1. Germline assignment: CDR1 PRHDT and CDR2 FYEKMQ (reference sequence). V lost 4 bases, J lost 4 bases, and 6 bases stayed unmatched. CDR3 length: 14 residues. CDR3: CASSSLDRDYEQYF. CDR3 bases: TGTGCCAGCAGCTCCCTGGACAGGGATTACGAGCAGTACTTC.

The rearrangement uses TRBV28 and TRBJ2-1, with 7 bases that match TRBD1. V trimming: 6 bases; J trimming: 6 bases; junction bases outside the gene matches: 14. From germline, CDR1 is MDHEN and CDR2 SYDVKM. The CDR3 is 16 residues long. CDR3 loop: CASSSTGRQGSNEQFF. Here the CDR3 DNA reads TGTGCCAGCAGCTCCACCGGAAGACAGGGTTCCAATGAGCAGTTCTTC. The variable domain in full, completed from reference TRBV28 and TRBJ2-1, reads DVKVTQSSRYLVKRTGEKVFLECVQDMDHENMFWYRQDPGLGLRLIYFSYDVKMKEKGDIPEGYSVSREKKERFSLILESASTNQTSMYLCASSSTGRQGSNEQFFGPGTRLTVL.

This clone was picked up a small number of times. The V gene is TRBV19, the J gene TRBJ2-1; TRBD1 might be the D (6 bases). The germline V gene encodes CDR1 LNHDA and CDR2 SQIVND (reference sequence). Trimming stripped 9 bases from V and 0 bases from J, with 9 bases between. The CDR3 has 13 residues. This chain's CDR3 is CASGQSSYNEQFF. The CDR3 nucleotides are TGTGCCAGCGGACAGAGCTCCTACAATGAGCAGTTCTTC.

This clone was counted a single time. This chain links TRBV6-5 with TRBJ1-2, with TRBD1 matching 11 bases. The germline CDR1 and CDR2 sequences are MNHEY and SVGAGI. The length of the CDR3 is 14 residues. J gave up 6 bases and V 5 bases, and 5 bases lay outside the gene matches. This CDR3 reads CASSRRDRGDGYTF. The CDR3 bases are TGTGCCAGCAGTCGCCGGGACAGGGGGGATGGCTACACCTTC.

A remark on this clone: A clone one base away is much larger, so this may be a read error. V usage is TRBV27 and J usage is TRBJ2-7; TRBD2 matches at 11 bases. In germline, CDR1 is MNHEY, CDR2 SMNVEV (reference sequence). The CDR3 runs 16 residues. With V trimmed by 6 bases and J by 5 bases, 12 bases remained unmatched. The CDR3 DNA reads as TGTGCCAGCAGCACTTACACGGGACTAGCGGTGAACGAGCAGTACTTC. It yields the protein CASSTYTGLAVNEQYF.

This chain uses TRBV29-1 with TRBJ1-5, with a possible D match to TRBD1 (5 bases). Looked up from germline, CDR1 is SQVTM and CDR2 is ANQGSEA. V lost 2 bases, J lost 8 bases, and 16 bases lay in between. The CDR3 sequence is 14 residues long. CDR3 in DNA: TGCAGCGTTGAACAGGACGTAGGGGTGAAGCCCCAGCATTTT. Its translation: CSVEQDVGVKPQHF.

About this clone itself: A much larger clone differs by one base, so this may be a read error. The V call is TRBV18, the J call TRBJ2-7, with D perhaps matching TRBD1 (7 bases). The germline CDR1 and CDR2 sequences are KGHSH and LQKENI. Between the trimmed V and J ends, which lost 3 bases and 0 bases, there was a span of 12 bases. The CDR3 runs 15 residues. In DNA form, the CDR3 reads TGTGCCAGCTCACCTGCGGGACAGAACTCCTACGAGCAGTACTTC. It translates to CASSPAGQNSYEQYF.

V gene TRBV6-1 combines with J gene TRBJ1-4; 9 bases agree with TRBD1. In germline, CDR1 is MNHNS, CDR2 SASEGT. V lost 5 bases, J lost 7 bases, and 5 bases stayed unmatched. The CDR3 consists of 14 residues. CDR3 in amino acids: CASSLTGGSEKLFF. The CDR3 DNA reads as TGTGCCAGCAGTTTGACAGGGGGAAGTGAAAAACTGTTTTTT.

Concerning this clone: This sequence is one base from a far larger clone and is likely a read error. A read error is likely, as this CDR3 ends without the conserved phenylalanine or tryptophan. The rearrangement links TRBV7-2 to TRBJ1-5, with a weak D call TRBD1 (6 bases). Per germline, CDR1 SGHTA and CDR2 FQGNSA. The CDR3 length is 15 residues. The V end lost 2 bases, the J end lost 2 bases, and 10 bases lay between the germline ends. CDR3 DNA sequence: TGTGCCAGCAGCTTACAACAGGGAGGCAATCAGCCCCAGCATTCT. It yields the protein CASSLQQGGNQPQHS.

CDR3 in amino acids: CASSLGPTGDNQPQHF. The CDR3 nucleotides are TGTGCCAGCAGCTTGGGACCAACAGGGGACAATCAGCCCCAGCATTTT. J is TRBJ1-5 and V is TRBV5-4, with 7 bases matching TRBD1. The V and J ends lost 0 bases and 3 bases, in that order; junction bases with no gene match: 6. CDR3 length equals 16 residues. Germline V gives CDR1 SGHNT, CDR2 YYREEE (reference sequence).

The CDR3 here is CASSLGGLSYEQYF. In DNA form, the CDR3 reads TGTGCCAGCAGCTTAGGGGGCCTCTCCTACGAGCAGTACTTC. The chain links TRBV11-2 to TRBJ2-7; the D gene is possibly TRBD1 (5 bases). V was clipped by 1 base and J by 0 bases, with 7 bases between them. The CDR3 extends over 14 amino acids. Looked up from germline, CDR1 is SGHAT and CDR2 is FQNNGV.

This clone showed up just once. The conserved phenylalanine or tryptophan is not found at the CDR3 terminus, so this likely reflects a read error. V usage is TRBV28 and J usage is TRBJ1-5, with D possibly being TRBD1 (5 bases). CDR3 length equals 15 residues. Germline V gene sequence: CDR1 MDHEN, CDR2 SYDVKM. V lost 6 bases and J lost 5, with 17 bases in between. The CDR3 region is CASRPGGLSDQPQHS. The CDR3 DNA reads as TGTGCCAGCAGACCGGGGGGGTTGAGCGATCAGCCCCAGCATTCT.

This clone was counted ten times or more. The chain links TRBV2 to TRBJ2-2; 10 bases map to TRBD1. Germline lookup yields CDR1 SNHLY and CDR2 FYNNEI. The CDR3 spans 16 residues. The ends lost 8 bases at V and 8 bases at J; junction bases unmatched: 14. The CDR3 region is CASSGTGVGPTGELFF. The CDR3 bases are TGTGCCAGCTCCGGGACAGGGGTCGGTCCCACTGGGGAGCTGTTTTTT.

This chain connects TRBV4-3 to TRBJ2-3, with 11 positions matching TRBD2. The CDR3 is 20 residues long. V gave up 0 bases and J gave up 6 bases; unmatched junction bases: 17. Germline V gene data show CDR1 as LGHNA and CDR2 as YSLEER. CDR3 sequence reads: CASSQDIGQGLAGGSDTQYF. DNA for the CDR3: TGCGCCAGCAGCCAAGATATAGGGCAGGGGCTAGCGGGAGGATCGGATACGCAGTATTTT.

This clone has more than one count but fewer than ten. The same CDR3 can be traced to other DNA sequences in this sample. This chain connects TRBV2 to TRBJ2-7; 8 bases map to TRBD2. The CDR3 length is 14 residues. J was trimmed by 2 bases and V by 3 bases; bases with no gene match: 3. CDR1 is SNHLY and CDR2 is FYNNEI in the germline V gene. The CDR3: CASSEASGPYEQYF. The DNA for the CDR3 is TGTGCCAGCAGTGAGGCTAGCGGGCCCTACGAGCAGTACTTC. Full variable domain (remainder filled in from reference TRBV2 and TRBJ2-7): EPEVTQTPSHQVTQMGQEVILRCVPISNHLYFYWYRQILGQKVEFLVSFYNNEISEKSEIFDDQFSVERPDGSNFTLKIRSTKLEDSAMYFCASSEASGPYEQYFGPGTRLTVT.

The gene calls are TRBV21-1 and TRBJ2-7; TRBD2 is the table's D call and was not checked against the DNA. TRBV21-1 is shown as a pseudogene. The CDR3 runs to 13 residues. The CDR3 bases are TGTGCCAGCACGCGAGGGTCAAACTACGAGCAGTACTTC. Translated, it gives CASTRGSNYEQYF.

This chain joins TRBV2 and TRBJ1-2, with 10 bases identical to TRBD1. The V and J ends lost 2 bases and 6 bases, in that order; junction bases with no gene match: 6. This CDR3 comprises 15 residues. The germline V gene has CDR1 SNHLY and CDR2 FYNNEI. The CDR3 DNA sequence: TGTGCCAGCAGTGAAATTGGACAGGGGGGGGATGGCTACACCTTC. Protein product: CASSEIGQGGDGYTF.

This clone appeared once. This chain joins TRBV19 and TRBJ2-7, with 7 bases aligning to TRBD2. Trimming at V came to 1 base and at J to 0 bases, leaving 6 bases not matched to a gene. Germline V gene data show CDR1 as LNHDA and CDR2 as SQIVND (reference sequence). This CDR3 has 16 amino acids. The CDR3, as DNA: TGTGCCAGTAGTATAGGGCTCGGCGGGAGCTCCTACGAGCAGTACTTC. The encoded protein is CASSIGLGGSSYEQYF.

This clone was seen once. The chain employs TRBV2 and TRBJ2-1; 9 bases map to TRBD1. Germline V gives CDR1 SNHLY, CDR2 FYNNEI. V shed 3 bases, J shed 6 bases, and the junction held 6 bases outside the gene matches. This CDR3 has 15 amino acids. The DNA for the CDR3 is TGTGCCAGCAGTGAGTCGCGACAGGGGGGCAATGAGCAGTTCTTC. Residues: CASSESRQGGNEQFF. The entire variable domain, with the rest obtained from reference TRBV2 and TRBJ2-1, is as follows: EPEVTQTPSHQVTQMGQEVILRCVPISNHLYFYWYRQILGQKVEFLVSFYNNEISEKSEIFDDQFSVERPDGSNFTLKIRSTKLEDSAMYFCASSESRQGGNEQFFGPGTRLTVL.

This sequence joins TRBV9 and TRBJ2-7; D is undetermined. The J call may be faulty, since TRBJ2-5 better matches the DNA end. Germline V gene lookup returns CDR1 SGDLS and CDR2 YYNGEE. There are 15 residues in the CDR3. The CDR3 here is CASSVSPGIQETQYF. In nucleotides, the CDR3 is TGTGCCAGCAGCGTTTCCCCCGGAATCCAAGAGACCCAGTACTTC.

The rearrangement uses TRBV6-6 and TRBJ2-7; TRBD2 aligns across 15 bases. Germline CDR1 and CDR2: MNHNY and SVGAGI (reference sequence). V trimming: 7 bases; J trimming: 1 base; junction bases outside the gene matches: 5. This CDR3 contains 16 residues. CDR3 coding DNA: TGTGCCAGCACTCACGGGACTAGCGGGAGGTCCTACGAGCAGTACTTC. Residues: CASTHGTSGRSYEQYF.

The chain joins TRBV15 to TRBJ2-3; 13 bases align to TRBD2. CDR1 and CDR2 (germline): LNHNV, YYDKDF (reference sequence). This CDR3 region has 16 residues. The V gene end was trimmed by 3 bases and the J gene end by 6 bases; junction bases not matched to a gene: 6. CDR3 amino acids: CATSRGTSGKRDTQYF. The CDR3 nucleotides are TGTGCCACCAGCAGGGGGACTAGCGGGAAGAGGGATACGCAGTATTTT.

The CDR3 spells CASSIGGAGELFF. The CDR3 coding sequence is TGTGCCAGTAGTATTGGAGGGGCCGGGGAGCTGTTTTTT. The chain joins TRBV19 to TRBJ2-2; maybe TRBD2 (6 bases). From germline, CDR1 is LNHDA and CDR2 SQIVND (reference sequence). Trimming removed 3 bases from V and 6 bases from J, with 8 bases in between. CDR3 length: 13 residues.